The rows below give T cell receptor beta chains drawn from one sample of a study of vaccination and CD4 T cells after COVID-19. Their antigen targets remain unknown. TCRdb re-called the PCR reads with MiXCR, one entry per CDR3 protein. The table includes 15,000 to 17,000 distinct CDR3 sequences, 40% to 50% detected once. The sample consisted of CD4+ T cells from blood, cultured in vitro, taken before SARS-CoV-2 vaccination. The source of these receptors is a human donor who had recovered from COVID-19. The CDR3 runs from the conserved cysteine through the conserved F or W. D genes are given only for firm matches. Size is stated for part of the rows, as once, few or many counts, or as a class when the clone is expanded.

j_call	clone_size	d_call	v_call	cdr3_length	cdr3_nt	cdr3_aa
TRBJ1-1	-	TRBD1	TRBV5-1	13	TGCGCCAGCAGAACACAGGGGACTAATGAAGCTTTCTTT	CASRTQGTNEAFF
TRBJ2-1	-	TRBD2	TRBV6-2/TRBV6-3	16	TGTGCCAGCAGTTACTTCGGCGCGGGAGTTGGTAATGAGCAGTTCTTC	CASSYFGAGVGNEQFF
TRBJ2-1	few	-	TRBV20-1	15	TGCAGTGCTAGAGATGGCCGGGTGACCTACAATGAGCAGTTCTTC	CSARDGRVTYNEQFF
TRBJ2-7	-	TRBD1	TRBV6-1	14	TGTGCCAGCAGAGACAGGGGGGCCTCCTACGAGCAGTACTTC	CASRDRGASYEQYF
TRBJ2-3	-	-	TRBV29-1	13	TGCAGCGCCCGGGACGCCAGCACAGATACGCAGTATTTT	CSARDASTDTQYF
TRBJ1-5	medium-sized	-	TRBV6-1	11	TGTGCCAGCAGGGGCAATCAGCCCCAGCATTTT	CASRGNQPQHF
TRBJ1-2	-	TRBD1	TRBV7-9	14	TGTGCCAGCAGCGACACCGGGACAGGGACTGGCTACACCTTC	CASSDTGTGTGYTF
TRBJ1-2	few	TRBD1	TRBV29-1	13	TGCAGCGTTGGAGGACAGGGGGTGTATGGCTACACCTTC	CSVGGQGVYGYTF
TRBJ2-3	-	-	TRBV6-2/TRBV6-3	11	TGTGCCAGCACTAACACAGATACGCAGTATTTT	CASTNTDTQYF
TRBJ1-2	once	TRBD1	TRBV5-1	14	TGCGCCAGCAGCTTGGATGGGACAGGGGACCGCTACACCTTC	CASSLDGTGDRYTF
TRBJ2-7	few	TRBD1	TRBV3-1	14	TGTGCCAGCAGCCCCGGGACAGATACCTACGAGCAGTACTTC	CASSPGTDTYEQYF
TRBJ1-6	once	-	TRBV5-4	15	TGTGCCAGCAGCTTGGGACACAGCAATAATTCACCCCTCCACTTT	CASSLGHSNNSPLHF
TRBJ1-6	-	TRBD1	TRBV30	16	TGTGCCTGGAGAGAACCGGGACAGGGGGATTCGGCACCCCTCCACTTT	CAWREPGQGDSAPLHF
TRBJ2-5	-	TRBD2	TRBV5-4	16	TGTGCCAGCAGCTTAGAGCGGGAGGGCCGTAGGGAGACCCAGTACTTC	CASSLEREGRRETQYF
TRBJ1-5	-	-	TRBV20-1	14	TGCAGTGCTAGAGAAGTTACAGGGTACCAGCCCCAGCATTTT	CSAREVTGYQPQHF
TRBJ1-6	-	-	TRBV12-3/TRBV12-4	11	TGTGCCAGCAGCCGAAATTCACCCCTCCACTTT	CASSRNSPLHF
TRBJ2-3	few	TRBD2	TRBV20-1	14	TGCAGTGCCACTAGCGGGAACCAGGCAGATACGCAGTATTTT	CSATSGNQADTQYF
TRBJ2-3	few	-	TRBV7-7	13	TGTGCTAGCAGCTTAGGTCCCGGGTCCACGCAGTATTTT	CASSLGPGSTQYF
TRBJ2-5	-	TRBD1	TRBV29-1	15	TGCAGCGTTGAGGGCACAGGGGGACTCTCAGGGACCCAGTACTTC	CSVEGTGGLSGTQYF
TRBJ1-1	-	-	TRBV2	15	TGTGCCAGCAGTGAAGCGAGGACAGCCCGGAAGGGTGCTTTCTTT	CASSEARTARKGAFF
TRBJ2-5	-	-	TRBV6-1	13	TGTGCCAGCTTTGACACGGAGAAAGAGACCCAGTACTTC	CASFDTEKETQYF
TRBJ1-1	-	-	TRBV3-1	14	TGTGCCAGCAGCCAAGGTCTAGGGGGCACTGAAGCTTTCTTT	CASSQGLGGTEAFF
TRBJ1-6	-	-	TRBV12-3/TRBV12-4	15	TGTGCCAGCAGTTTAGCGGGACGGCTAAATTCACCCCTCCACTTT	CASSLAGRLNSPLHF
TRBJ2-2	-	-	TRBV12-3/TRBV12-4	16	TGTGCCAGCAGTGAGGGAACTACTCTGAACACCGGGGAGCTGTTTTTT	CASSEGTTLNTGELFF
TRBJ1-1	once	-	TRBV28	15	TGTGCCAGCAGTTCTGCCGGGGCTTCGAACACTGAAGCTTTCTTT	CASSSAGASNTEAFF
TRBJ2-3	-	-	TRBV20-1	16	TGCAGTGCCGCCCCCCAGGGGGGACTAAGCACAGATACGCAGTATTTT	CSAAPQGGLSTDTQYF
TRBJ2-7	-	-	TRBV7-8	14	TGTGCCAGCAGCTTAGACAGGGTGAAAGACGAGCAGTACTTC	CASSLDRVKDEQYF
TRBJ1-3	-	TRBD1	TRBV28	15	TGTGCCAGCAATTACAGGGGGATCTCTGGAAACACCATATATTTT	CASNYRGISGNTIYF
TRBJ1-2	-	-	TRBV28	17	TGTGCCAGCAGTTTATATACCGGGACCGAGCTGACCTATGGCTACACCTTC	CASSLYTGTELTYGYTF
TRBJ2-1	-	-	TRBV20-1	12	TGCAGTGCGCCGGACACGGCCAATGAGCAGTTCTTC	CSAPDTANEQFF
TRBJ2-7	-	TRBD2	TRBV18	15	TGTGCCAGCTCACCGACTAGCGGGAGGAAGTACGAGCAGTACTTC	CASSPTSGRKYEQYF
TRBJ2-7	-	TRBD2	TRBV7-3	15	TGTGCCAGCAGCCCGGGGACTAGCGGGAGTTTCGAGCAGTACTTC	CASSPGTSGSFEQYF
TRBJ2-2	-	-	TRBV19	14	TGTGCCAGTAGTATAGCCGGCTCCACCGGGGAGCTGTTTTTT	CASSIAGSTGELFF
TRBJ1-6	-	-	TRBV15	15	TGTGCCACCAGCATGGACAGCAACTATAATTCACCCCTCCACTTT	CATSMDSNYNSPLHF
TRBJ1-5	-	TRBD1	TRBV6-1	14	TGTGCCAGCAGAATTACAGGGGGCAATCAGCCCCAGCATTTT	CASRITGGNQPQHF
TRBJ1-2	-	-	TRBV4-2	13	TGTGCCAGCAGCACCCGGGGAGCGGGTGGCTACACCTTC	CASSTRGAGGYTF
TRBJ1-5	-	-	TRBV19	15	TGTGCCAGTAGTATAGACCCGGGGGGGGATCAGCCCCAGCATTTT	CASSIDPGGDQPQHF
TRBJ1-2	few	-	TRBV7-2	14	TGTGCCAGCAGCTTCTTAGGACGGAACTATGGCTACACCTTC	CASSFLGRNYGYTF
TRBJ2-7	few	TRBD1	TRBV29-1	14	TGCAGCGTGCGCGTCCGGGACAGCTCCTACGAGCAGTACTTC	CSVRVRDSSYEQYF
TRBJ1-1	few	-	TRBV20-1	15	TGCAGTGCTAGAGATCCTGGCCAGTTGAACACTGAAGCTTTCTTT	CSARDPGQLNTEAFF
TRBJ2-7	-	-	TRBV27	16	TGTGCCAGCAGTCCCCAAGTGGTGGAGGGCAAGGGCGAGCAGTACTTC	CASSPQVVEGKGEQYF
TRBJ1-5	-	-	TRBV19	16	TGTGCCAGTAGTAGAGGGGGGACACCTAGCAATCAGCCCCAGCATTTT	CASSRGGTPSNQPQHF
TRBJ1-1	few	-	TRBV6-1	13	TGTGCCAGTACCGGGGTGTGGAACACTGAAGCTTTCTTT	CASTGVWNTEAFF
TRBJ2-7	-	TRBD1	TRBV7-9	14	TGTGCCAGCAGCCCCTGGGGACAGGGTTTCGAGCAGTACTTC	CASSPWGQGFEQYF
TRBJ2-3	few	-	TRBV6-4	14	TGTGCCAGCAGTGACCGGACAGACACAGATACGCAGTATTTT	CASSDRTDTDTQYF
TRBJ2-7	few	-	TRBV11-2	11	TGTGCCAGCAGCCGCACCTACGAGCAGTACTTC	CASSRTYEQYF
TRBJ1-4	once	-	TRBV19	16	TGTGCCAGTAGTCAGGACAGCAGGGTGCCTAATGAAAAACTGTTTTTT	CASSQDSRVPNEKLFF
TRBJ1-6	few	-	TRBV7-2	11	TGTGCCAGCTCGATGGGTTCACCCCTCCACTTT	CASSMGSPLHF
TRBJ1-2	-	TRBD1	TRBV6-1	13	TGTGCCAGCAGTCCACAGGGGGGCTATGGCTACACCTTC	CASSPQGGYGYTF